This TCR beta chain was found in a study of blood T cell repertoires in COVID-19. Germline loops: CDR1 MNHEY, CDR2 SVGEGT. J was trimmed by 2 bases and V by 2 bases; bases with no gene match: 6. CDR3 length: 16 amino acids. The protocol was immunoSEQ multiplex PCR, while the TCRdb copy is restricted to in-frame clones and leaves out a portion. The table includes about 170,000 clones, 83% detected once. J is TRBJ1-3 and V is TRBV6-2 or TRBV6-3; 7 bases line up with TRBD1. What was sequenced was peripheral blood. The sequence was obtained from a woman of 80 years or more with acute or convalescent COVID-19. CDR3 loop: CASSYPGTATGNTIYF. The CDR3 region has the DNA TGTGCCAGCAGTTACCCGGGGACAGCTACTGGAAACACCATATATTTT.